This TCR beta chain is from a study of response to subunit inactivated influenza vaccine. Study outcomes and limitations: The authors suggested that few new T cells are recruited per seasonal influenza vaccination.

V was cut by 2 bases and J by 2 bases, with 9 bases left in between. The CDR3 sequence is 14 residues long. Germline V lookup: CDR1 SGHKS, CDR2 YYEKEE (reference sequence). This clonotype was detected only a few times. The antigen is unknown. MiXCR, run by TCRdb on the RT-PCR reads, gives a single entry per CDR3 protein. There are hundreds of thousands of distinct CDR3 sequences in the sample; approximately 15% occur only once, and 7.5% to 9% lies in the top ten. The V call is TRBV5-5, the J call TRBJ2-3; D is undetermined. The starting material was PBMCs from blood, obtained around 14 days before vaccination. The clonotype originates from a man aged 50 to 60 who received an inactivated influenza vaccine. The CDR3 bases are TGTGCCAGCAGCTTCGACTGGTACACAGATACGCAGTATTTT. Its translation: CASSFDWYTDTQYF.